This T cell receptor beta chain emerged from a study of T cells in Graves' hyperthyroidism and ophthalmopathy. This clonotype occurred many times. Antigen unknown. The TCR beta CDR3 regions underwent amplification using RNA transcripts as the source. The HTBI primer set was used in a first-round RT-PCR of the TCR CDR3. TCRdb called the multiplex PCR reads again in MiXCR, with one record for every CDR3 protein. The profile covers about 270,000 distinct CDR3 sequences, with around 25% appearing a single time and roughly 24% taken by the ten largest. V gave up 4 bases and J gave up 5 bases, with 11 bases separating them. Looked up from germline, CDR1 is SGHVS and CDR2 is FNYEAQ. There are 14 residues in the CDR3. Study results and limitations: Ophthalmopathy stood apart from stable hyperthyroidism in a 13 V-J model.

V usage is TRBV7-6 and J usage is TRBJ2-2; D not resolved. This TCR derives from a man in his forties with Graves' hyperthyroidism that later progressed to Graves' ophthalmopathy. The material sequenced was blood. Written as DNA, the CDR3 is TGTGCCAGCAGCTGGAGAAGCGTGACCGGGGAGCTGTTTTTT. Its protein is CASSWRSVTGELFF. The entire variable domain, with the rest obtained from reference TRBV7-6 and TRBJ2-2, is as follows: GAGVSQSPRYKVTKRGQDVALRCDPISGHVSLYWYRQALGQGPEFLTYFNYEAQQDKSGLPNDRFSAERPEGSISTLTIQRTEQRDSAMYRCASSWRSVTGELFFGEGSRLTVL.